This TCR beta chain was identified during a study of shared clonotypes between healthy human individuals. Turning to the study itself: Donors had three CD4 naive, three CD4 memory, two CD8 naive and one CD8 memory plate apiece. Study conclusions and caveats: Even with large depth, rarefaction showed that sorted-subset sequencing was incomplete. The sharing of roughly 5% of naive CD4 clonotypes was seen across several donors.

Clones were sequenced by immunoSEQ multiplex PCR, and TCRdb holds only the in-frame ones, with some missing. The sample has hundreds of thousands of clones, around three quarters seen once. The donors were adults (healthy and HIV-negative) with no recent acute infections or vaccinations. CDR1 is LGHNA, CDR2 YNFKEQ, per germline. The CDR3 has 14 residues. With V trimmed by 3 bases and J by 0 bases, 0 bases remained unmatched. A word on this clone: Its antigen remains unknown. The same CDR3 can be traced to other DNA sequences in this sample.

Sequences were obtained from memory CD4+ T cells sorted from blood. As for subset: CD45RA-negative fraction. V usage is TRBV4-2 and J usage is TRBJ2-7, with TRBD1 identical over 9 bases. This TCR derives from a woman younger than 45 in good health. CDR3 DNA: TGTGCCAGCAGCCAGGGACAGGGCTCCTACGAGCAGTACTTC. Protein sequence: CASSQGQGSYEQYF.